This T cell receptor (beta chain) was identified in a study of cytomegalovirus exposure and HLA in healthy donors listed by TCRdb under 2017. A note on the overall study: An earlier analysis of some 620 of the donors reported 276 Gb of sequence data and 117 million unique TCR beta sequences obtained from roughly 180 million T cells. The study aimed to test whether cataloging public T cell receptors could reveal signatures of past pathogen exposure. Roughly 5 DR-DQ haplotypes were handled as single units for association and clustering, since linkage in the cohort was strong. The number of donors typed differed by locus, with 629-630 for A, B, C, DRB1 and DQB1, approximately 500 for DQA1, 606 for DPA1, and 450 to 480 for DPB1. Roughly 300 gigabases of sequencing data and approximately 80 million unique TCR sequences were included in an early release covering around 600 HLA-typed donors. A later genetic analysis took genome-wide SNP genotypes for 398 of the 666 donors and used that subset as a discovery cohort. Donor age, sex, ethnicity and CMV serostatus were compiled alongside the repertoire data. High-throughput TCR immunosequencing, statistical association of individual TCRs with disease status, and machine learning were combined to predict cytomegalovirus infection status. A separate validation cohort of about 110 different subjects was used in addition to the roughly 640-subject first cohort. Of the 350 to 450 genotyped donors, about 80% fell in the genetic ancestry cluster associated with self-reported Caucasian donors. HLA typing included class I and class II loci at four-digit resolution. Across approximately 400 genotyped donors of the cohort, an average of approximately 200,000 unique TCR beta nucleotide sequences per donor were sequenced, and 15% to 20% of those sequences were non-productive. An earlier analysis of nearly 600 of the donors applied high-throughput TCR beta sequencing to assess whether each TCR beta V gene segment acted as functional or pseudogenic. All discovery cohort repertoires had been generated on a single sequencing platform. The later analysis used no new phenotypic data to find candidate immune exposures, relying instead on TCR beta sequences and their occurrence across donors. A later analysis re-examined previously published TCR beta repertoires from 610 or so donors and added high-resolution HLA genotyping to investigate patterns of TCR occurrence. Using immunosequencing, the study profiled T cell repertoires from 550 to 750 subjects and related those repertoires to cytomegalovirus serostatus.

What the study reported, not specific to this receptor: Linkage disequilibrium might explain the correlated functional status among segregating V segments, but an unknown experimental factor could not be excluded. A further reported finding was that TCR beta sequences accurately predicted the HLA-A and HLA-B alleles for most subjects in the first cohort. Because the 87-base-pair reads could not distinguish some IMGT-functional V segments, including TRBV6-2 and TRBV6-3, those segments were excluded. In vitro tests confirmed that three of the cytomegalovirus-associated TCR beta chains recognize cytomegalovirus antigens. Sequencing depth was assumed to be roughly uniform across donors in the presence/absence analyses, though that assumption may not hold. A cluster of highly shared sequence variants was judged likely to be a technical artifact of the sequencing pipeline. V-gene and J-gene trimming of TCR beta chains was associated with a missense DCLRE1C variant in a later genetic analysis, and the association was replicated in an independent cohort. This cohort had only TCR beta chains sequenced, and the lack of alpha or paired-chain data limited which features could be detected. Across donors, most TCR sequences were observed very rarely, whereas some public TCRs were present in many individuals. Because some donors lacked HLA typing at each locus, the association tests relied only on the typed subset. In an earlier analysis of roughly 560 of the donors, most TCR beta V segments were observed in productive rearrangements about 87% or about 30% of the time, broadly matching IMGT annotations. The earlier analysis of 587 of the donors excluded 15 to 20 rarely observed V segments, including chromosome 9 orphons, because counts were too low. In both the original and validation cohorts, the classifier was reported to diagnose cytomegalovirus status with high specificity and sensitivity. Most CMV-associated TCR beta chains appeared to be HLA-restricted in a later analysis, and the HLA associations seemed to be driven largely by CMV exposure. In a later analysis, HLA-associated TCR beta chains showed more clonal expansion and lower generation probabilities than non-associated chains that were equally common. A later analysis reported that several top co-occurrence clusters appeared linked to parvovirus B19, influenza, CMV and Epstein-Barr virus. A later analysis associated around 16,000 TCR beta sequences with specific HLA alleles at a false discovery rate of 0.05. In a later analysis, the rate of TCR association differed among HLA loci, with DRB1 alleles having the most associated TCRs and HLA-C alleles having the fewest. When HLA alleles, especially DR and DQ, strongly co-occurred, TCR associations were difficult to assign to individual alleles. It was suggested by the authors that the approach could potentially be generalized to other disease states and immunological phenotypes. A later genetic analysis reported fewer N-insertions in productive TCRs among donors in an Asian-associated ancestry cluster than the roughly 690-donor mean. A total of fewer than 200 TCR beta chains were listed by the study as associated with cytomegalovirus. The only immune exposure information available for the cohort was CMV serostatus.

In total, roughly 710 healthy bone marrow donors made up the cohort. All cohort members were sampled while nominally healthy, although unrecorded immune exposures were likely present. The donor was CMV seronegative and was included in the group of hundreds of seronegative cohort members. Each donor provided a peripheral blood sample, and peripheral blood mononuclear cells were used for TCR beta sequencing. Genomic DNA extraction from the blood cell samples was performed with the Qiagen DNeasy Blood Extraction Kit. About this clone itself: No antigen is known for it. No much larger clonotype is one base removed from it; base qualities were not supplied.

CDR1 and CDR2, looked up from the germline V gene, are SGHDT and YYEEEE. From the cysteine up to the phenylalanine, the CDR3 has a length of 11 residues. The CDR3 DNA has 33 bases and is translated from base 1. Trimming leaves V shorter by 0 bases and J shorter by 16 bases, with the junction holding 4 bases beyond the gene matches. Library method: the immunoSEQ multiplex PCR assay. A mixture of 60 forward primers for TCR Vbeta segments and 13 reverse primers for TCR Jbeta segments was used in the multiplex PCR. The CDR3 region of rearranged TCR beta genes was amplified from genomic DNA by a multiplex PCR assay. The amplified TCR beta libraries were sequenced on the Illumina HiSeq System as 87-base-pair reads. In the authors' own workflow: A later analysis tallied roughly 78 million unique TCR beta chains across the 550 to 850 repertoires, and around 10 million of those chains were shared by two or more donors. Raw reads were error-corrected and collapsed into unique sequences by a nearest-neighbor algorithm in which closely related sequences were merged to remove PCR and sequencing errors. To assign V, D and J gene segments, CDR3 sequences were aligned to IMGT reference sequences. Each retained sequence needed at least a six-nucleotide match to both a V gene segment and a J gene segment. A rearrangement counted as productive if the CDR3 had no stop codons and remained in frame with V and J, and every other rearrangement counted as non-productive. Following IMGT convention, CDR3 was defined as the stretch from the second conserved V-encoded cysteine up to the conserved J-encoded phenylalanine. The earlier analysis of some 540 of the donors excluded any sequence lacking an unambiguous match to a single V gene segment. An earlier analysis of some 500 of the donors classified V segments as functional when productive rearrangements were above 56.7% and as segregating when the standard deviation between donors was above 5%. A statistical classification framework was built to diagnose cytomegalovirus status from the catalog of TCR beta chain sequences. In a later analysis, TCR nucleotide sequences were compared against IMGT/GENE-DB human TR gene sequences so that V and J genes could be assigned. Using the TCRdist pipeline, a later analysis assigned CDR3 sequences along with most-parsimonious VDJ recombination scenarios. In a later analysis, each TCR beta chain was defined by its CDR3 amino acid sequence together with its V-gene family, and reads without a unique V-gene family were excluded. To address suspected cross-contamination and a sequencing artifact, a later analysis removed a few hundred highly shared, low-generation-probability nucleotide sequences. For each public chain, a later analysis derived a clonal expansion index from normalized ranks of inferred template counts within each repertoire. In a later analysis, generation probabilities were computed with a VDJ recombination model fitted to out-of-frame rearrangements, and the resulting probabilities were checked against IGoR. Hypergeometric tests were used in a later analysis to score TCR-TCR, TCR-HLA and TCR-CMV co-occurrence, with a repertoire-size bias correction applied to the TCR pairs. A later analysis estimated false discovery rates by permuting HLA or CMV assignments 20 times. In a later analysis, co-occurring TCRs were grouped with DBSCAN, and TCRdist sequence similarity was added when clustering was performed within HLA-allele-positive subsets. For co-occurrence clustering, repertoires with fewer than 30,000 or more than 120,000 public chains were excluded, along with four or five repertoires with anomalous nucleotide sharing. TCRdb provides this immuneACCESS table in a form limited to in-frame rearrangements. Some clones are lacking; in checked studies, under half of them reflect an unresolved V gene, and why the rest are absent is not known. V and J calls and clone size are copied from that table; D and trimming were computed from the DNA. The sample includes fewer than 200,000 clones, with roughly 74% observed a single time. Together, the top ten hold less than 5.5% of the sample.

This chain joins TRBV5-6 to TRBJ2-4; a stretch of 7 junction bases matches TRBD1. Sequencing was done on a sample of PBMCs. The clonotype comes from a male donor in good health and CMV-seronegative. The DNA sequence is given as TGTGCCAGCAGCTTGGATGGGACAGCCTACTTC. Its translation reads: CASSLDGTAYF.